This record concerns one T cell receptor beta chain sequence. This sample was included in a study of blood T cell repertoires in COVID-19. About the research overall: Samples representing acute and convalescent COVID-19 were sourced from the United States, Italy and Spain. PBMCs, B-cell-depleted T cells, or T cells provided the cDNA or gDNA that made up the material.

CDR1 LNHDA and CDR2 SQIVND come from the germline V gene (reference sequence). The CDR3 runs to 12 residues. Between the trimmed V and J ends, which lost 6 bases and 7 bases, there was a span of 12 bases. Profiled with immunoSEQ multiplex PCR; TCRdb holds only in-frame clones, not every one. The sample has tens of thousands of clones; around 83% are singletons. The TCR sequence derives from a woman of 80 years or more in a cohort sampled during active or convalescent COVID-19. The chain has TRBV19 and TRBJ1-2, with a weak D call TRBD1 (6 bases). The sequenced sample consisted of peripheral blood. DNA of the CDR3: TGTGCCAGTAGGGGGCAGGGGTTTGGCTACACCTTC. Residues: CASRGQGFGYTF.